The 26 T cell receptor beta chains below come from one sample, sequenced in a study of blood T cell repertoires in COVID-19. The assay was immunoSEQ multiplex PCR, and TCRdb's table has in-frame clones only and misses some. The sample lists 150,000 to 200,000 clones; 90% were seen once. The material sequenced was peripheral blood. The receptors here all came from a man in his forties or fifties with acute or convalescent COVID-19.

V gene TRBV7-9 combines with J gene TRBJ1-2, with 7 bases fitting TRBD1. The V and J ends lost 5 bases and 0 bases, in that order; junction bases with no gene match: 6. This CDR3 is 15 amino acids long. The V gene's germline CDR1 is SEHNR and CDR2 FQNEAQ (reference sequence). CDR3 sequence (DNA): TGTGCCAGCAGCCGAACAGGGGCGTCTAACTATGGCTACACCTTC. It yields the protein CASSRTGASNYGYTF.

The genes are TRBV6-1 and TRBJ1-5; tentative D call: TRBD1 (5 bases). Germline V lookup: CDR1 MNHNS, CDR2 SASEGT. The CDR3 loop spans 18 amino acids. Trimming cost V 2 bases and J 0 bases, with 17 bases left between them. The CDR3 loop is CASSESPSTVISNQPQHF. CDR3 nucleotide sequence: TGTGCCAGCAGTGAAAGCCCATCGACAGTAATTAGCAATCAGCCCCAGCATTTT.

The chain is built from TRBV30 and TRBJ2-7, with D possibly TRBD2 on 6 matching bases. Trimming stripped 8 bases from V and 4 bases from J, with 24 bases between. The CDR3 extends over 15 amino acids. CDR1 and CDR2 from the germline V gene are GTSNPN and SVGIG (reference sequence). The CDR3 DNA follows: TGTGCCGGAAGTCCGGGAATTGGGGGGTTTTACGAGCAGTACTTC. This codes for CAGSPGIGGFYEQYF.

V gene TRBV11-3 combines with J gene TRBJ2-2, with no clear D. V lost 5 bases and J 4 bases, leaving 5 bases between the germline ends. This CDR3 comprises 12 residues. Germline CDR1 reads SGHNT; CDR2 reads YENEEA. The CDR3 is CASSRGTGELFF. As DNA, the CDR3 is TGTGCCAGCAGCCGCGGCACCGGGGAGCTGTTTTTT. The variable domain in full, completed from reference TRBV11-3 and TRBJ2-2, reads EAGVVQSPRYKIIEKKQPVAFWCNPISGHNTLYWYLQNLGQGPELLIRYENEEAVDDSQLPKDRFSAERLKGVDSTLKIQPAELGDSAVYLCASSRGTGELFFGEGSRLTVL.

The chain joins TRBV3-1 (or the pseudogene TRBV3-2) to TRBJ2-7; D is perhaps TRBD2 (5 bases). Germline CDR1 LGHDT, CDR2 YNNKEL (reference sequence). The V end lost 2 bases, the J end lost 4 bases, and 9 bases lay between the germline ends. This CDR3 is 13 amino acids long. CDR3 sequence reads: CASSQTRRYEQYF. DNA of the CDR3: TGTGCCAGCAGCCAAACTAGAAGGTACGAGCAGTACTTC.

The chain links TRBV6-2 or TRBV6-3 to TRBJ2-2, with D perhaps TRBD1 (5 bases). The germline V and J ends were trimmed by 2 bases and 6 bases, with 13 bases remaining between them. Looked up from germline, CDR1 is MNHEY and CDR2 is SVGEGT. This CDR3 has 15 amino acids. CDR3 sequence: CASSYGRVSSGELFF. The CDR3 DNA sequence: TGTGCCAGCAGTTACGGCAGGGTCTCGTCCGGGGAGCTGTTTTTT.

This clone appeared once. The gene calls are TRBV28 and TRBJ2-2; D is perhaps TRBD1 (6 bases). Germline loops: CDR1 MDHEN, CDR2 SYDVKM. CDR3 length equals 18 residues. Trimming removed 5 bases from V and 5 bases from J, with 24 bases in between. Here the CDR3 DNA reads TGTGCCAGCAGTGCCACAGGGACCCAGTGGGCCATAACCGGGGAGCTGTTTTTT. This codes for CASSATGTQWAITGELFF. Supplemented by reference TRBV28 and TRBJ2-2, the full variable domain reads DVKVTQSSRYLVKRTGEKVFLECVQDMDHENMFWYRQDPGLGLRLIYFSYDVKMKEKGDIPEGYSVSREKKERFSLILESASTNQTSMYLCASSATGTQWAITGELFFGEGSRLTVL.

This clone occurred once. The V gene is TRBV19, the J gene TRBJ2-1; 12 nucleotides align to TRBD2. With 0 bases clipped from V and 12 bases from J, the junction kept 12 bases outside the gene matches. Germline V gene data show CDR1 as LNHDA and CDR2 as SQIVND (reference sequence). The length of the CDR3 is 17 residues. The chain's CDR3 is CASSIDGRGGLAGAQFF. The CDR3 DNA is TGTGCCAGTAGTATAGACGGTCGAGGGGGACTAGCGGGTGCGCAGTTCTTC.

CDR3 sequence: CASSTTGGEYTQYF. CDR3 nucleotide sequence: TGCGCCAGCAGCACGACGGGCGGGGAGTATACGCAGTATTTT. V and J are TRBV5-1 and TRBJ2-3; tentative D call: TRBD2 (6 bases). V was cut by 4 bases and J by 7 bases, with 16 bases left in between. The germline V gene encodes CDR1 SGHRS and CDR2 YFSETQ. The CDR3 extends over 14 amino acids.

The chain employs TRBV10-2 and TRBJ2-7, with a weak D call TRBD1 (6 bases). Trimming took 6 bases from V and 7 from J, leaving 16 bases between them. Germline CDR1 and CDR2: WSHSY and SAAADI. This CDR3 region has 13 residues. The CDR3 DNA reads as TGCGCCAGCAGGGGGACATTATTGGGGGAGCAGTACTTC. Its protein is CASRGTLLGEQYF.

This clone was seen once. This CDR3 reads CASSPVVSGAPDTQYF. CDR3 bases: TGTGCCAGCAGCCCCGTAGTTAGCGGGGCGCCAGATACGCAGTATTTT. This chain links TRBV7-6 with TRBJ2-3, with 8 positions matching TRBD2. Per germline, CDR1 SGHVS and CDR2 FNYEAQ. CDR3 length: 16 amino acids. V shed 5 bases and J 4 bases; nucleotides not matched to a gene: 11.

The chain couples TRBV6-1 to TRBJ2-2, with a weak D call TRBD2 (6 bases). The V gene lost 2 bases and the J gene lost 6 bases, with 13 bases spanning the gap. There are 15 residues in the CDR3. Germline V gene lookup returns CDR1 MNHNS and CDR2 SASEGT. CDR3 in DNA: TGTGCCAGCAGTGAAATGAGACTAGTGGCCGGGGAGCTGTTTTTT. It is translated as CASSEMRLVAGELFF.

The chain is built from TRBV12-2 and TRBJ1-2; the D call in the table, TRBD1, was not verified against the DNA. TRBV12-2 is termed a pseudogene. This CDR3 is built from 19 residues. DNA for the CDR3: TGTGCAAGTCATCCCAACCCTCCCTGGAACAGGGGCCATAACTATGGCTACACCTTC. This sequence encodes CASHPNPPWNRGHNYGYTF.

The V call is TRBV29-1, the J call TRBJ2-1; 11 nucleotides agree with TRBD2. The trim removed 7 bases at V and 5 bases at J, leaving 10 bases unmatched. Germline assignment: CDR1 SQVTM and CDR2 ANQGSEA. The CDR3 sequence is 15 residues long. The CDR3 DNA is TGCAGCGCCCGGCCTAGCGGGAGGCCCAACAATGAGCAGTTCTTC. The encoded protein is CSARPSGRPNNEQFF.

This sequence joins TRBV7-3 and TRBJ1-4; D is unclear. The V end was cut by 3 bases, the J end by 5 bases, with 13 bases between. Germline V gives CDR1 SGHTA, CDR2 FQGTGA. The CDR3 runs 15 residues. The CDR3 is CASSFGGSLNEKLFF. The CDR3 coding sequence is TGTGCCAGCAGCTTCGGCGGAAGCCTGAATGAAAAACTGTTTTTT.

Here the CDR3 reads CATSAGEYNEQFF. In DNA form, the CDR3 reads TGTGCCACCAGTGCAGGGGAATACAATGAGCAGTTCTTC. The genes are TRBV24-1 and TRBJ2-1; D is perhaps TRBD1 (6 bases). The V gene's germline CDR1 is KGHDR and CDR2 SFDVKD. The V end was cut by 5 bases, the J end by 4 bases, with 8 bases between. CDR3 length: 13 amino acids.

This clone appeared a single time. The chain combines TRBV7-2 with TRBJ2-1; tentatively, D is TRBD1 (5 bases). The V and J ends lost 0 bases and 4 bases respectively, with 13 bases between them. Germline V gives CDR1 SGHTA, CDR2 FQGNSA. The CDR3 contains 16 residues. CDR3 coding DNA: TGTGCCAGCAGCTTAGCGTACAGGTCCTCTTACAATGAGCAGTTCTTC. Translating gives CASSLAYRSSYNEQFF.

This rearrangement joins TRBV10-3 to TRBJ2-7, with 9 bases aligning to TRBD1. Germline CDR1 is ENHRY and CDR2 is SYGVKD. Trimming cost V 4 bases and J 0 bases; bases outside gene matches: 10. The length of the CDR3 is 17 residues. Here the CDR3 reads CAISGTLGQGPSYEQYF. CDR3 DNA: TGTGCCATCAGTGGGACGTTGGGACAGGGCCCCTCCTACGAGCAGTACTTC.

This rearrangement joins TRBV4-1 to TRBJ2-7; the D gene is possibly TRBD1 (5 bases). This CDR3 has 15 residues. Between the trimmed V and J ends, which lost 1 base and 0 bases, there was a span of 10 bases. The germline V gene has CDR1 MGHRA and CDR2 YSYEKL. As DNA, the CDR3 is TGCGCCAGCAGCCAAGGGCCAGGGCCCTCCTACGAGCAGTACTTC. Residues: CASSQGPGPSYEQYF.

The chain employs TRBV9 and TRBJ1-4; possibly TRBD1 for D (5 bases). CDR1 is SGDLS, CDR2 YYNGEE, per germline. Trimming removed 4 bases from V and 3 bases from J, with 16 bases in between. CDR3 length: 16 residues. CDR3 region: CASSTRTGAANEKLFF. CDR3 sequence (DNA): TGTGCCAGCAGCACGAGAACAGGAGCTGCTAATGAAAAACTGTTTTTT.

V usage is TRBV9 and J usage is TRBJ2-7, with 8 positions matching TRBD1. CDR1 is SGDLS, CDR2 YYNGEE, per germline. The junction had 8 bases not matched to a gene; V was cut back by 2 bases and J by 7 bases. The CDR3 totals 14 residues. DNA of the CDR3: TGTGCCAGCAGCGTTGGGACAGGACCCCAGGAGCAGTACTTC. It is translated as CASSVGTGPQEQYF.

J is TRBJ1-2 and V is TRBV24-1; D unresolved. The length of the CDR3 is 14 residues. In germline, CDR1 is KGHDR, CDR2 SFDVKD. V was cut by 2 bases and J by 3 bases, with 9 bases left in between. The CDR3 nucleotides read TGTGCCACCAGTGATTCTAAGCGGGACTATGGCTACACCTTC. Encoded protein: CATSDSKRDYGYTF.

V usage is TRBV12-3 or TRBV12-4 and J usage is TRBJ2-1; a possible D gene is TRBD2 (6 bases). Trimming took off 3 bases at V and 7 bases at J, with 7 bases between the two ends. This CDR3 is built from 12 residues. In nucleotides, the CDR3 is TGTGCCAGCAGTTTTCGGGGGAATGAGCAGTTCTTC. This codes for CASSFRGNEQFF.

The chain recombines TRBV11-2 with TRBJ2-7; D remains ambiguous. This CDR3 has 14 amino acids. V was cut by 0 bases and J by 0 bases, with 6 bases left in between. From germline, CDR1 is SGHAT and CDR2 FQNNGV. CDR3: CASSLDQASYEQYV. In DNA, the CDR3 is TGTGCCAGCAGCTTAGACCAGGCCTCCTACGAGCAGTACGTC.

The chain links TRBV5-6 to TRBJ1-4, with 9 positions matching TRBD1. The CDR3 is 19 residues long. With 4 bases clipped from V and 8 bases from J, the junction kept 21 bases outside the gene matches. Per the germline V gene, CDR1 is SGHDT and CDR2 is YYEEEE. The CDR3 DNA sequence: TGTGCCAGCAGCGCGGGCCTAAACCGGGACAGGGTATATCGGGAAAAACTGTTTTTT. Translated, it gives CASSAGLNRDRVYREKLFF.

This chain connects TRBV18 to TRBJ1-6; 9 bases fit TRBD1. J was trimmed by 6 bases and V by 3 bases; bases with no gene match: 3. The germline V gene encodes CDR1 KGHSH and CDR2 LQKENI. The CDR3 covers 15 residues. CDR3 DNA: TGTGCCAGCTCACCCGGGACAGGGTCTAATTCACCCCTCCACTTT. Its protein product is CASSPGTGSNSPLHF.